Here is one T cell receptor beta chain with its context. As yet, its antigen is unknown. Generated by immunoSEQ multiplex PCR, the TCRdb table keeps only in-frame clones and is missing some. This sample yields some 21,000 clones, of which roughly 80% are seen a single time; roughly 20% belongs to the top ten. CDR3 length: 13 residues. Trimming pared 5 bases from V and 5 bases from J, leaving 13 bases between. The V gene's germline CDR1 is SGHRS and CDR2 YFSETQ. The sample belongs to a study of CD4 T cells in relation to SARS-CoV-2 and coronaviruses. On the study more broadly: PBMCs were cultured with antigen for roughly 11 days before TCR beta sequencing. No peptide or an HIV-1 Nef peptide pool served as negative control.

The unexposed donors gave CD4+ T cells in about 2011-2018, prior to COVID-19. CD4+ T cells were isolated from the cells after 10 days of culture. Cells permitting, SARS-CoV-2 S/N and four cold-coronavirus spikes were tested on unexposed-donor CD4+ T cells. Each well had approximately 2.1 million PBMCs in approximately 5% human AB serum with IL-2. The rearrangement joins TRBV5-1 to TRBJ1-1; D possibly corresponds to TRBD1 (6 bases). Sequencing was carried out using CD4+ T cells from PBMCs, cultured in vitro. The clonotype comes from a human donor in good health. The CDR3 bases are TGCGCCAGCAGTACAAGGGGGGGGACTGAAGCTTTCTTT. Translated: CASSTRGGTEAFF.